Below, 10 T cell receptor beta chains from the same sample are listed, as sequenced in a study of blood T cell repertoires in COVID-19. Assay: immunoSEQ multiplex PCR; the TCRdb copy retains only in-frame clones and omits some. In the table there are 320,000 or so clones, approximately 89% of which are singletons. The sample was PBMCs or T cells enriched from blood (not recorded which). All receptors come from a man in his thirties or forties who had recovered from COVID-19.

The chain is built from TRBV7-6 and TRBJ2-5; 10 bases align to TRBD2. V lost 1 base, J lost 4 bases, and 3 bases stayed unmatched. Germline V gives CDR1 SGHVS, CDR2 FNYEAQ. The CDR3 has 15 amino acids. The CDR3 DNA sequence: TGTGCCAGCAGCTTAGTTCTAGCGGGGGCAGAGACCCAGTACTTC. It translates to CASSLVLAGAETQYF. Together with reference TRBV7-6 and TRBJ2-5, the CDR3 gives the full variable domain: GAGVSQSPRYKVTKRGQDVALRCDPISGHVSLYWYRQALGQGPEFLTYFNYEAQQDKSGLPNDRFSAERPEGSISTLTIQRTEQRDSAMYRCASSLVLAGAETQYFGPGTRLLVL.

J is TRBJ2-1 and V is TRBV28; D gene ambiguous. The CDR3 spans 11 residues. Deletions cut 7 bases from V and 4 bases from J, with 5 bases between. CDR1 is MDHEN and CDR2 is SYDVKM in the germline V gene. In DNA, the CDR3 is TGTGCCAGCACCACTTACAATGAGCAGTTCTTC. Amino acids: CASTTYNEQFF.

This sequence joins TRBV24-1 and TRBJ2-7; D may be TRBD2 (7 bases). The CDR3 totals 16 residues. CDR1 and CDR2 (germline): KGHDR, SFDVKD. V was shortened by 4 bases and J by 3 bases, with 18 bases between the two germline ends. The CDR3 nucleotides are TGTGCCACCAGTGACAATTCGGGGGGCGCAGGCTACGAGCAGTACTTC. It is translated as CATSDNSGGAGYEQYF.

The V and J genes are TRBV18 and TRBJ1-1; 11 nucleotides agree with TRBD1. The CDR3 has 17 residues. Germline V CDR1 and CDR2: KGHSH, LQKENI. Trimming cost V 2 bases and J 5 bases; bases outside gene matches: 10. The DNA of the CDR3 is TGTGCCAGCTCACCAATGGGACAGGGGGGCGGTGGGACTGAAGCTTTCTTT. Protein sequence: CASSPMGQGGGGTEAFF.

This clone was counted a few times. The chain employs TRBV23-1 and TRBJ2-5, with D maybe TRBD2 (5 bases). TRBV23-1 is an open reading frame, and its role is uncertain. The V gene lost 2 bases and the J gene lost 0 bases, with 7 bases spanning the gap. The CDR3 has 14 residues. DNA of the CDR3: TGCGCCAGCAGTCAAGTGGAGGACCAAGAGACCCAGTACTTC. This encodes CASSQVEDQETQYF.

This chain uses TRBV11-2 with TRBJ2-7, with 7 bases aligning to TRBD2. The junction had 4 bases not matched to a gene; V was cut back by 1 base and J by 4 bases. The CDR3 extends over 14 amino acids. Looked up from germline, CDR1 is SGHAT and CDR2 is FQNNGV. Here the CDR3 DNA reads TGTGCCAGCAGCTTAGCGGGGGGTGATTACGAGCAGTACTTC. It yields the protein CASSLAGGDYEQYF.

The rearrangement joins TRBV5-1 to TRBJ2-2; D unclear. Between the trimmed V and J ends, which lost 1 base and 9 bases, there was a span of 7 bases. This CDR3 spans 12 amino acids. The germline V gene has CDR1 SGHRS and CDR2 YFSETQ. CDR3 protein: CASSLMARELFF. CDR3 bases: TGCGCCAGCAGCTTGATGGCCAGGGAGCTGTTTTTT. The full variable domain, rest sourced from reference TRBV5-1 and TRBJ2-2, is KAGVTQTPRYLIKTRGQQVTLSCSPISGHRSVSWYQQTPGQGLQFLFEYFSETQRNKGNFPGRFSGRQFSNSRSEMNVSTLELGDSALYLCASSLMARELFFGEGSRLTVL.

The chain is built from TRBV5-4 and TRBJ2-2; perhaps TRBD1 as D (6 bases). Trimming took off 0 bases at V and 6 bases at J, with 12 bases between the two ends. Germline values: CDR1 SGHNT, CDR2 YYREEE (reference sequence). CDR3 length equals 15 residues. The CDR3 DNA follows: TGTGCCAGCAGCTTGGCAAACAGGGTTGCCGGGGAGCTGTTTTTT. Residues: CASSLANRVAGELFF.

This sequence joins TRBV3-1 (or the pseudogene TRBV3-2) and TRBJ2-1; 7 positions match TRBD2. The CDR3 length is 16 residues. CDR1 and CDR2 from the germline V gene are LGHDT and YNNKEL (reference sequence). Unmatched junction bases numbered 6, after V lost 4 bases and J lost 0 bases. Written as DNA, the CDR3 is TGTGCCAGCAGCCGAAGGGACTACGTCTCCTACAATGAGCAGTTCTTC. Protein: CASSRRDYVSYNEQFF.

CDR3 sequence reads: CASSQEEGAGGYTF. The CDR3 bases are TGTGCCAGCAGCCAAGAAGAGGGGGCGGGTGGCTACACCTTC. This sequence joins TRBV3-1 (or the pseudogene TRBV3-2) and TRBJ1-2; 7 bases line up with TRBD1. V lost 0 bases to trimming and J lost 7 bases; unmatched junction nucleotides: 5. The CDR3 loop spans 14 amino acids. Germline V lookup: CDR1 LGHDT, CDR2 YNNKEL (reference sequence).